This T cell receptor (beta chain) was identified during a study of siplizumab effects on memory and regulatory T cells. General observations from the study: Controls had around 28% Treg-derived mappable alloreactive CD4+ clones on average, versus about 70% with siplizumab. Proliferating Tregs in siplizumab cultures were never verified as suppressive.

Per individual sample, 95,000 to 100,000 TCR templates were assayed. TCRdb's table, derived via immunoSEQ multiplex PCR, lists solely in-frame clones and lacks some. The sample lists about 56,000 clones, 95% to 98% occurring once. With respect to this clone: Antigen specificity is unknown.

V was clipped by 3 bases and J by 0 bases, with 9 bases between them. CDR3 size: 15 residues. CDR1 is MDHEN, CDR2 SYDVKM, per germline. Sequencing of unstimulated naive, memory, effector memory and TEMRA subsets was performed in a few donor pairs. This receptor was identified in a human donor in good health. Sequenced input: naive CD8+ T cells sorted from blood. The chain uses TRBV28 and TRBJ2-1; D is unresolved. CDR3 loop: CASSFLESSYNEQFF. The DNA of the CDR3 is TGTGCCAGCAGTTTTCTTGAGAGCTCCTACAATGAGCAGTTCTTC.